This T cell receptor beta chain was profiled in a study of monozygotic twins with inflammatory bowel disease (dated by TCRdb to between 2017 and 2020). A note on the overall study: The full study comprised about 28 monozygotic twin pairs: nine German pairs (four IBD-concordant, five IBD-discordant) and 19 IBD-discordant Danish pairs. Within discordant pairs, disease-associated traits were sought mainly by comparing IBD patients with their genetically identical healthy co-twins. Each individual had, on average, about 151 000 unique TCRalpha sequences and 181 000 unique TCRbeta sequences available for analysis.

Including the terminal cysteine and phenylalanine, the CDR3 comprises 16 residues. No DNA is listed. Sequences SGHTA (CDR1) and FQGNSA (CDR2) are obtained from the germline V gene. The library was generated by 5' RACE. Preparation of each TCR library used about 3,200 ng of total RNA. For each sample, cDNA synthesis was carried out in eight separate reactions using SMARTScribe reverse transcriptase. During cDNA synthesis, template switching introduced unique molecular identifiers that contained a 6-nucleotide sample barcode. TCRalpha and TCRbeta cDNA was amplified in two nested PCRs of about 17 and 10 cycles, and bead purification was carried out after each PCR. Before amplification, the cDNA was both treated with uracil DNA-glycosylase and purified with the QIAquick PCR purification kit. The second PCR added Illumina TruSeq-compatible adapters along with sample-specific barcodes. TapeStation and Qubit were used to check library quality and concentration, and roughly 4.8 ng of each library went into the pool. Sequencing of the pooled libraries was done on an Illumina HiSeq2500 single-index Rapid Run using custom sequencing primers and 2 x 100 bp reads. Under the source paper's analysis protocol: UMI-based consensus assembly with MiGEC version 1.2.6 was used to correct PCR and sequencing errors. MiXCR version 2.1.1 was used to carry out V(D)J alignment, clonotype assembly and CDR3 extraction. Gene usage, clonotype sharing and MAIT/NKT TCR abundance were normalised by analysing the top 1000, 10 000 and 20 000 clonotypes per sample. Diversity was computed as the inverse Simpson index with the vegan R package after downsampling to 27 000 UMIs. Paired Mann-Whitney U tests on discordant twin pairs were used, with Benjamini-Hochberg multiple-testing correction. After TCRdb reprocessed the reads, each CDR3 protein sequence was kept as one row, without DNA. Clone size and V and J calls follow TCRdb, not the original study. The table for this sample records about 160,000 distinct CDR3 sequences. The ten largest clones represent 2.4% of the sample.

Beyond this particular receptor, the publication reports: Distinction between different T cell subtypes could not be achieved in the analysis. A decrease in TCRbeta repertoire diversity, as measured by inverse Simpson index, was observed in IBD patients compared with their healthy co-twins. Fewer clonotypes were shared with other individuals by IBD patients than by healthy twins, most markedly in patients showing signs of disease activity. Repertoire similarity did not differ between concordant and discordant twins, possibly due to limited statistical power. The results gave no support for a single strong signal or clonotype linked to IBD. Background noise and inter-individual variability may have been introduced into the repertoires by the differing immunosuppressive treatments among patients.

An approximately 2.5 ml peripheral blood sample was drawn into PAXgene tubes per donor and stored at -80°C. Without any T cell sorting, total RNA was extracted from whole blood using the PAXgene blood miRNA kit on an automated QIAcube. Peripheral blood from monozygotic twin pairs, either concordant or discordant for inflammatory bowel disease, underwent deep TCRalpha and TCRbeta repertoire profiling that used unique molecular barcoding. Smoking habits were recorded for all twin pairs, with individuals classified as current, former or never smokers. Details on this clonotype: The clone's antigen remains unknown.

The source of this sequence is a human donor with ulcerative colitis or Crohn's disease, or a healthy co-twin of an affected twin (not recorded which). The V and J segments used are TRBV7-2 and TRBJ2-7; the TCRdb D gene call, TRBD2, has no DNA to confirm it. Sample: blood. CDR3 sequence: CASSLASAERAYEQYF.